This T cell receptor beta chain derives from a study of blood T cell repertoires in COVID-19. Study background: From T cells, B-cell-depleted T cells, or PBMCs came the material, which was cDNA or gDNA.

With 5 bases removed from V and 6 bases from J, the gap between germline ends came to 14 bases. Germline CDR1 and CDR2: SEHNR and FQNEAQ (reference sequence). This CDR3 has 13 amino acids. Sequencing was performed with immunoSEQ multiplex PCR; in TCRdb, only in-frame clones are kept and a portion is missing. The repertoire holds 220,000 or so clones, with about 89% as singletons. The sequenced material came from peripheral blood. The receptor was derived from a man aged 60-69 years who had recovered from COVID-19. This sequence joins TRBV7-9 and TRBJ2-7, with D maybe TRBD1 (6 bases). CDR3 nucleotide sequence: TGTGCCAGCAGCGATATACAGGGTGGCGAGCAGTACTTC. As protein: CASSDIQGGEQYF.